The subject of this entry is one T cell receptor beta chain. What it binds is unknown. This sample was taken from a study of radiotherapy plus CTLA-4 blockade in lung cancer. Across the whole study: Objective responses were seen in 15% to 20% of patients, disease control in over 25%.

Germline lookup yields CDR1 MNHEY and CDR2 SVGAGI. The CDR3 totals 13 residues. The V and J ends lost 7 bases and 5 bases, in that order; junction bases with no gene match: 7. Focal radiation plus CTLA-4 blockade with ipilimumab was given to patients with chemo-refractory metastatic non-small-cell lung cancer. Findings of the study overall: According to reports, early shifts in blood T cell clones, alongside interferon-beta, forecast response most accurately. Clones derived from tumor TCRs expanded in blood after radiotherapy plus ipilimumab.

Libraries were prepared by immunoSEQ multiplex PCR; TCRdb keeps only in-frame clonotypes and omits some of them. The table records 89,000 or so clones, 80% to 85% of them present only once. Source: peripheral blood, taken from a patient treated with radiotherapy plus ipilimumab. The chain combines TRBV6-5 with TRBJ2-5, with 7 bases that match TRBD1. This sequence was found in a human donor with non-small cell lung cancer who had a partial response to radiotherapy plus ipilimumab. The CDR3 spells CASNEGGRETQYF. Here the CDR3 DNA reads TGTGCCAGCAACGAAGGGGGCCGGGAGACCCAGTACTTC.